The 12 T cell receptor beta chains listed next were all sequenced from one sample in a study of beta chain features in type 1 diabetes. The investigators reverse transcribed all of the isolated RNA, so they sequenced expressed TCRB transcripts. Some clones are missing from TCRdb's copy, which holds only in-frame ones; the method was immunoSEQ multiplex PCR. The table shows a few hundred thousand clones, with 11% to 15% occurring only once. The sequenced sample consisted of naive CD4+ T cells from blood. These receptors came from a man aged 30 to 39 in good health.

The V gene is TRBV6-5, the J gene TRBJ2-3, with 7 bases matching TRBD1. Germline V gene data show CDR1 as MNHEY and CDR2 as SVGAGI. Germline trimming cut 10 bases from V and 2 bases from J; bases unmatched to any gene: 6. This CDR3 contains 13 residues. The CDR3 DNA sequence: TGTGCCATCGGGGACAGACCCACAGATACGCAGTATTTT. Translation: CAIGDRPTDTQYF.

This clone was seen a few times. The genes are TRBV10-3 and TRBJ2-4, with TRBD1 matching 7 bases. The CDR3 loop spans 20 amino acids. Germline CDR1 ENHRY, CDR2 SYGVKD. The trim removed 0 bases at V and 0 bases at J, leaving 14 bases unmatched. The chain's CDR3 is CAISESDARTGPKAKNIQYF. CDR3 sequence (DNA): TGTGCCATCAGTGAGTCGGACGCCCGGACAGGCCCAAAAGCCAAAAACATTCAGTACTTC.

In this sample, this clone turned up a few times. The chain couples TRBV5-4 to TRBJ2-1, with unresolved D. This CDR3 region has 12 residues. V was cut by 4 bases and J by 8 bases, with 10 bases left in between. Germline V CDR1 and CDR2: SGHNT, YYREEE (reference sequence). Here the CDR3 reads CASSQVFDEQFF. As DNA, the CDR3 is TGTGCCAGCAGCCAAGTTTTCGATGAGCAGTTCTTC.

J is TRBJ2-3 and V is TRBV14, with D possibly being TRBD2 (6 bases). The CDR3 totals 17 residues. Germline V gene data show CDR1 as SGHDN and CDR2 as FVKESK. The ends were cut back, 3 bases at V and 0 bases at J, with 16 bases in the middle. CDR3 amino acids: CASSHEALAISTDTQYF. The CDR3 DNA is TGTGCCAGCAGCCATGAGGCTCTAGCGATTAGCACAGATACGCAGTATTTT.

The gene calls are TRBV12-5 and TRBJ2-1; TRBD1 aligns across 9 bases. The CDR3 sequence is 15 residues long. V dropped 5 bases and J dropped 8; count of bases not matched to a gene: 10. CDR1 and CDR2 from the germline V gene are LGHNT and FRNRAP. The CDR3 loop is CASGPLGTGMDEQFF. The DNA of the CDR3 is TGTGCTAGTGGTCCCCTGGGGACAGGGATGGATGAGCAGTTCTTC.

This clone was counted only a few times. The chain uses TRBV30 and TRBJ2-4; unclear D gene. CDR1 is GTSNPN and CDR2 is SVGIG in the germline V gene (reference sequence). The CDR3 has 14 residues. V gave up 0 bases and J gave up 0 bases, with 6 bases separating them. The CDR3 DNA follows: TGTGCCTGGAGTGTAACCTTAGCCAAAAACATTCAGTACTTC. It translates to CAWSVTLAKNIQYF.

The rearrangement uses TRBV27 and TRBJ2-1; D is unresolved. The germline V gene has CDR1 MNHEY and CDR2 SMNVEV (reference sequence). The CDR3 has 13 amino acids. The CDR3 loop reads CASGWSAGNEQFF. The CDR3 bases are TGTGCGTCCGGTTGGAGCGCCGGGAATGAGCAGTTCTTC.

The genes are TRBV29-1 and TRBJ2-7; 10 bases map to TRBD2. The closer fit of TRBJ2-1 to the DNA end suggests the J call may be wrong. The CDR3 sequence is 15 residues long. The germline CDR1 and CDR2 sequences are SQVTM and ANQGSEA. CDR3 nucleotide sequence: TGCAGCGTTGAAGATTCGCTAGCGGGAGTTGGGGAGCAGTTCTTC. As protein: CSVEDSLAGVGEQFF.

Written as DNA, the CDR3 is TGTGCCAGCAGCCTCCCGGCCAAGCTAGAGACCCAGTACTTC. Protein: CASSLPAKLETQYF. V usage is TRBV5-6 and J usage is TRBJ2-5, with D hard to call. The germline V gene encodes CDR1 SGHDT and CDR2 YYEEEE. V lost 4 bases and J 4 bases, leaving 14 bases between the germline ends. The CDR3 consists of 14 residues.

Notes on this clone: The conserved phenylalanine or tryptophan normally closing the CDR3 is absent here, so this likely arose from a read error. The chain has TRBV28 and TRBJ2-7; TRBD2 matches at 8 bases. The CDR3 extends over 14 amino acids. CDR1 and CDR2 (germline): MDHEN, SYDVKM. V was clipped by 3 bases and J by 6 bases; unmatched bases: 7. The DNA for the CDR3 is TGTGCCAGCAGTTTCTCCGGGAGGGGAGGCGAGCAGTACGGC. It is translated as CASSFSGRGGEQYG.

This chain joins TRBV29-1 and TRBJ2-1; D is unresolved. Per germline, CDR1 SQVTM and CDR2 ANQGSEA. The CDR3 loop spans 11 amino acids. Trimming left V 3 bases short and J 4 bases short, with 4 bases between. The CDR3 loop reads CSVDWYNEQFF. The CDR3 bases are TGCAGCGTTGACTGGTACAATGAGCAGTTCTTC.

The chain is built from TRBV12-5 and TRBJ2-7, with TRBD1 identical over 8 bases. V was pared by 6 bases and J by 5 bases, with 3 bases of the junction left unmatched. CDR1 LGHNT and CDR2 FRNRAP come from the germline V gene. CDR3 size: 12 residues. Here the CDR3 DNA reads TGTGCTAGTGGATACAGGGGGAACGAGCAGTACGTC. It yields the protein CASGYRGNEQYV.